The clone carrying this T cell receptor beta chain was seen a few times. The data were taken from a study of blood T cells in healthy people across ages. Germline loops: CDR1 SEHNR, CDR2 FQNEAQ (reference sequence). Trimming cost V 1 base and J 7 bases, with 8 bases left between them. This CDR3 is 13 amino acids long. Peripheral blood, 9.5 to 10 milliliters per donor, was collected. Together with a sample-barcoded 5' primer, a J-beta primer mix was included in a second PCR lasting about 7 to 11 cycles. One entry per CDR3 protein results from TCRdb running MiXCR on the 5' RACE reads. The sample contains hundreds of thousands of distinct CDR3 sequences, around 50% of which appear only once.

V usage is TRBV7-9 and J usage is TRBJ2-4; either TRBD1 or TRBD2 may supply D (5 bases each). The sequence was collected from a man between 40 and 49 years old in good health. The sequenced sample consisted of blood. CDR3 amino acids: CASSLVGENIQYF. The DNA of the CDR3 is TGTGCCAGCAGCTTAGTGGGGGAGAACATTCAGTACTTC.